This T cell receptor beta chain was observed in a study of graft-versus-host responses after intestinal transplantation. Overall study: Recipients had multivisceral, liver-intestinal, or isolated intestinal transplants. Recipients uniformly received anti-thymocyte globulin induction, followed by tacrolimus and steroids for three to four years.

Remarks on this clone: The antigen is undetermined.

The study's findings and limits: GvH clones detected in recipient marrow included some appearing first in ileum or blood. Those patients showing graft-donor T cell macrochimerism displayed high graft-versus-host to host-versus-graft clonal ratios in allografts.

Sequencing was performed with immunoSEQ multiplex PCR; in TCRdb, only in-frame clones are kept and a portion is missing. The table has over 100,000 clones, about 92% seen once. The CDR3 sequence is 16 residues long. The ends lost 2 bases at V and 4 bases at J; junction bases unmatched: 6. Germline V CDR1 and CDR2: MNHEY, SMNVEV (reference sequence). The chain has TRBV27 and TRBJ2-4; TRBD2 agrees at 9 bases. The clonotype comes from a human donor who was the organ donor for an intestinal transplant. The source material was unstimulated CD8+ T cells sorted from spleen or lymph node cells, sampled before transplant. CDR3 sequence (DNA): TGTGCCAGCAGTTTAAGTAGCGGGAGTGCGAAAAACATTCAGTACTTC. Translated: CASSLSSGSAKNIQYF.